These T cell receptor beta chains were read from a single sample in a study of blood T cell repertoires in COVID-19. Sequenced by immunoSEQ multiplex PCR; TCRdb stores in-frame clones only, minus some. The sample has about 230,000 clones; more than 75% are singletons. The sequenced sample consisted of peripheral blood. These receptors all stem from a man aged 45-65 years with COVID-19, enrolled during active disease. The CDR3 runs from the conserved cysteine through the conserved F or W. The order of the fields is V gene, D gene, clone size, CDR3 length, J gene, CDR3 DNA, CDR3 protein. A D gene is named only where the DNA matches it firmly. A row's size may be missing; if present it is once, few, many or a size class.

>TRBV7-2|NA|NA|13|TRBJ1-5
TGTGCCAGCAGCTTCTATAGCAATCAGCCCCAGCATTTT
CASSFYSNQPQHF
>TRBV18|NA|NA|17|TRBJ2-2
TGTGCCAGCTCACAACTCGACGTAGCGGCGGCCACCGGGGAGCTGTTTTTT
CASSQLDVAAATGELFF
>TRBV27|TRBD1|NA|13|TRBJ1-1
TGTGCCAGCAGCTCCGGACAGGGAACTGAAGCTTTCTTT
CASSSGQGTEAFF
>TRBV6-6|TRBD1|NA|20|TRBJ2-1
TGTGCCAGCAGCCTGAAACCGGGACAGGGGGCAATGGGCTCCTACAATGAGCAGTTCTTC
CASSLKPGQGAMGSYNEQFF
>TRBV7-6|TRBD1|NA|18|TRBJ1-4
TGTGCCAGCAGCCGACCACGGTCCTCGACAGGGGGTAATGAAAAACTGTTTTTT
CASSRPRSSTGGNEKLFF
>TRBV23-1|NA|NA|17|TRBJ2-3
TGCGCCAGCAGTTCCGGGGTGACAGGGACTAGCACAGATACGCAGTATTTT
CASSSGVTGTSTDTQYF
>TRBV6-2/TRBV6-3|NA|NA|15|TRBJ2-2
TGTGCCAGCAGTTTGGAGGGGGGGCCCCCCGGGGAGCTGTTTTTT
CASSLEGGPPGELFF
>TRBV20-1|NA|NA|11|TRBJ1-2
TGCAGTGCTAGAGGGCCCGGGGGCTACACCTTC
CSARGPGGYTF
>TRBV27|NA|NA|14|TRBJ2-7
TGTGCCAGCAGTTTATCCGGACACTCCTACGAGCAGTACTTC
CASSLSGHSYEQYF
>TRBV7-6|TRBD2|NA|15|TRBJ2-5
TGTGCCAGCAGCTTAGTGGGCGGGGGGGTTGAGACCCAGTACTTC
CASSLVGGGVETQYF
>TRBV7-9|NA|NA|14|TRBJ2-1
TGTGCCAGCAGCCAGACGGTTGCGGCGGGTGAGCAGTTCTTC
CASSQTVAAGEQFF
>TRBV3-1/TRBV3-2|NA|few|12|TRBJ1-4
TGTGCCAGCAGCCGTCTATTTGAAAAACTGTTTTTT
CASSRLFEKLFF
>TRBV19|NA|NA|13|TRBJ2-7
TGTGCCAGTAGTAAGTACCAGAAGTACGAGCAGTACTTC
CASSKYQKYEQYF
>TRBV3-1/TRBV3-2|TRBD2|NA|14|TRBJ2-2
TGTGCCAGCAGCCATTTAGCGGGCGGCGGGGAGCTGTTTTTT
CASSHLAGGGELFF
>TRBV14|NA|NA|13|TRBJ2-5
TGTGCCAGCAGCCCCGGGAACCAAGAGACCCAGTACTTC
CASSPGNQETQYF
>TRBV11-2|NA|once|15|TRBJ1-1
TGTGCCAGCAGCACCCGCGGGGAGTGGAGGACTGAAGCTTTCTTT
CASSTRGEWRTEAFF
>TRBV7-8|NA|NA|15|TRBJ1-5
TGTGCCAGCAGCTTAGCGCGAGGTGCCAATCAGCCCCAGCATTTT
CASSLARGANQPQHF
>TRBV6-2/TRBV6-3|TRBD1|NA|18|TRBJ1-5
TGTGCCAGCAGTTACCCTTCGGGACAGGGACATAGCAATCAGCCCCAGCATTTT
CASSYPSGQGHSNQPQHF
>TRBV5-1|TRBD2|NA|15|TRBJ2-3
TGCGCCAGCAGCTACCCGCGGGAGGGGCCAGATACGCAGTATTTT
CASSYPREGPDTQYF
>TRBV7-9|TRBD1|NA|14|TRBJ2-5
TGTGCCAGCAGCCAGGGACAGGATCAAGAGACCCAGTACTTC
CASSQGQDQETQYF
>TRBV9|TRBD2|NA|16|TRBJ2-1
TGTGCCAGCAGCGCCTCACTAGCGGGAGGAAAGAATGAGCAGTTCTTC
CASSASLAGGKNEQFF
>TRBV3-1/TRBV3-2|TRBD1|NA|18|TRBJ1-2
TGTGCCAGCAGCCACCGGGGACAGGGCCTCCTAACTAACTATGGCTACACCTTC
CASSHRGQGLLTNYGYTF
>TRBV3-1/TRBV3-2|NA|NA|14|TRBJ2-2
TGTGCCAGCAGCCAAGGGCCTCGTTGGGCCGAGCTGTTTTTT
CASSQGPRWAELFF
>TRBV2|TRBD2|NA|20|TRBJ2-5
TGTGCCAGCCGAGGTTTTGAGGGTTTCCGGACTAGCGGGCGCAAAGAGACCCAGTACTTC
CASRGFEGFRTSGRKETQYF
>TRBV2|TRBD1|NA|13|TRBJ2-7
TGTGCCAGCAACGGACAGGAAACGAACGAGCAGTACTTC
CASNGQETNEQYF
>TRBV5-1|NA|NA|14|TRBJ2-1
TGCGCCAGCAGCTTGACAGGGCCTGGCAATGAGCAGTTCTTC
CASSLTGPGNEQFF
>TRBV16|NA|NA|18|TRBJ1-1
TGTGCCAGCAGCCAAGCTTTTCGGAGAGTGGGGGGGAACACTGAAGCTTTCTTT
CASSQAFRRVGGNTEAFF
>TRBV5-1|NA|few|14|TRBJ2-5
TGCGCCAGCAGCTCCGGACAGACACAAGAGACCCAGTACTTC
CASSSGQTQETQYF
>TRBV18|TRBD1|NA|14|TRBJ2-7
TGTGCCAGCTCACCGGGACAGGGTTCTGACGAGCAGTACTTC
CASSPGQGSDEQYF
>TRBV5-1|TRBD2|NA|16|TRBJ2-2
TGCGCCAGCAGCTGGGGGACTAGCGGTAACACCGGGGAGCTGTTTTTT
CASSWGTSGNTGELFF
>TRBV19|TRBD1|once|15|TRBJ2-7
TGTGCCAGTACCCTCCGGACAGGGCCCTTATACGAGCAGTACTTC
CASTLRTGPLYEQYF